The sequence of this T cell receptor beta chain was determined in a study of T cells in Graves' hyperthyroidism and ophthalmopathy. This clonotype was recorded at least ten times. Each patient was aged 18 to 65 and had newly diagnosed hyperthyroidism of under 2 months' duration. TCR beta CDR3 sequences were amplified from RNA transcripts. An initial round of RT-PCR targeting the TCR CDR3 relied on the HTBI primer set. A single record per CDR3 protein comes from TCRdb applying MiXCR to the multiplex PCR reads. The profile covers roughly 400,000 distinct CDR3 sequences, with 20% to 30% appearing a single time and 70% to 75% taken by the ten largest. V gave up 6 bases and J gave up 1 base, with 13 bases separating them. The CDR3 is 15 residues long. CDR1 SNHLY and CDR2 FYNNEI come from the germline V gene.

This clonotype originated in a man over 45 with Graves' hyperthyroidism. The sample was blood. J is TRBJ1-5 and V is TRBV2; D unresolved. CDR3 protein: CASSPDTLSNQPQHF. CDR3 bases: TGTGCCAGCAGCCCCGACACCTTGAGCAATCAGCCCCAGCATTTT.